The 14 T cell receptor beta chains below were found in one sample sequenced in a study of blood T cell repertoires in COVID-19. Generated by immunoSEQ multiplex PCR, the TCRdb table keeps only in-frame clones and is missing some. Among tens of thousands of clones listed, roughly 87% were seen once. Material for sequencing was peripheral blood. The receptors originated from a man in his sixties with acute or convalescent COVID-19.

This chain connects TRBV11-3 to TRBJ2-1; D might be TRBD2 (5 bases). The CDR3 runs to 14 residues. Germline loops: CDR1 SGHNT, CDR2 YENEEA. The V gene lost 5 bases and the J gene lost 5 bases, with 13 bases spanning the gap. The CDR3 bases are TGTGCCAGCAGCCCCGGGGAACAGAACAATGAGCAGTTCTTC. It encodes CASSPGEQNNEQFF.

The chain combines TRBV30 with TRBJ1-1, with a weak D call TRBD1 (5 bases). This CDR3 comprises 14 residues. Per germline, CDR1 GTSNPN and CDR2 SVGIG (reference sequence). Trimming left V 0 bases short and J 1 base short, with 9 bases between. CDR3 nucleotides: TGTGCCTGGAGTGTTCGACAGACGAACACTGAAGCTTTCTTT. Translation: CAWSVRQTNTEAFF.

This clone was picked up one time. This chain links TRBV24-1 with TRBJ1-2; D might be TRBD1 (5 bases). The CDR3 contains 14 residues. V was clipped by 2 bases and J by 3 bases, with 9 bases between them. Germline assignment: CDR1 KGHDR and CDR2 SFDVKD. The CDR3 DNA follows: TGTGCCACCAGTGATTCAAGGGGTGACTATGGCTACACCTTC. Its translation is CATSDSRGDYGYTF.

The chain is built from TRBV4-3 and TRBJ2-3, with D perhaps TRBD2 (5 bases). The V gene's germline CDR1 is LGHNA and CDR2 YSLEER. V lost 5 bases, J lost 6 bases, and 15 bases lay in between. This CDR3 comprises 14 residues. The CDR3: CASSLTGRRDTQYF. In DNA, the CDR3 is TGCGCCAGCAGCTTGACCGGGCGGAGGGATACGCAGTATTTT.

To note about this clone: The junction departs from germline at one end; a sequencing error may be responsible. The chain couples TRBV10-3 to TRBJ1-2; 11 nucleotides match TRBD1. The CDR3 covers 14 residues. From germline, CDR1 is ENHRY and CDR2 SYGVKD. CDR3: CAIRDSGTGGQPHF. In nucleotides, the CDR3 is TGTGCCATCAGGGACTCCGGGACAGGGGGTCAGCCCCACTTC.

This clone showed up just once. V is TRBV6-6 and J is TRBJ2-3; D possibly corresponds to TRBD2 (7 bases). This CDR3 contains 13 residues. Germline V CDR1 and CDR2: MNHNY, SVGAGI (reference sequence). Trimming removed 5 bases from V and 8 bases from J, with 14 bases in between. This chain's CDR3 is CASSRGGVVTQYF. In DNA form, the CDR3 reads TGTGCCAGCAGTAGGGGGGGCGTAGTTACGCAGTATTTT.

CDR3 amino acids: CASSSAVSGGTDTQYF. The CDR3 DNA follows: TGTGCCAGCAGCTCCGCAGTGAGCGGGGGCACAGATACGCAGTATTTT. This chain connects TRBV5-4 to TRBJ2-3; TRBD2 agrees at 7 bases. The CDR3 length is 16 residues. The V gene's germline CDR1 is SGHNT and CDR2 YYREEE (reference sequence). J gave up 1 base and V 3 bases, and 8 bases lay outside the gene matches.

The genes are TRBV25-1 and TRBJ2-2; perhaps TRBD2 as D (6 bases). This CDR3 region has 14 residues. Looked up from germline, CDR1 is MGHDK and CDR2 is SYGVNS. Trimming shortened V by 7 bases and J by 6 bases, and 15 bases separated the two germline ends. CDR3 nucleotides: TGTGCCAGCATGGCGGGGAAAGTAGCCGGGGAGCTGTTTTTT. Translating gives CASMAGKVAGELFF.

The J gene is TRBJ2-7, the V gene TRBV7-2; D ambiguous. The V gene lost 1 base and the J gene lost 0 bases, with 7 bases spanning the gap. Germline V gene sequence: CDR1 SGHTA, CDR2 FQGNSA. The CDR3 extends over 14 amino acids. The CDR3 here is CASSLDAVSYEQYF. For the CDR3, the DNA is TGTGCCAGCAGCTTAGACGCGGTCTCCTACGAGCAGTACTTC.

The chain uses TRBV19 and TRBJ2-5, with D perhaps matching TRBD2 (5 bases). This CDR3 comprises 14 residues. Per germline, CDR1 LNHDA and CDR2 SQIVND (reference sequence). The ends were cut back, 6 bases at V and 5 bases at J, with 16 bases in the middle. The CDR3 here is CASSPPGSSETQYF. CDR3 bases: TGTGCCAGTAGCCCCCCGGGGTCGAGCGAGACCCAGTACTTC. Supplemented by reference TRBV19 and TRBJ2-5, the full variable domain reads DGGITQSPKYLFRKEGQNVTLSCEQNLNHDAMYWYRQDPGQGLRLIYYSQIVNDFQKGDIAEGYSVSREKKESFPLTVTSAQKNPTAFYLCASSPPGSSETQYFGPGTRLLVL.

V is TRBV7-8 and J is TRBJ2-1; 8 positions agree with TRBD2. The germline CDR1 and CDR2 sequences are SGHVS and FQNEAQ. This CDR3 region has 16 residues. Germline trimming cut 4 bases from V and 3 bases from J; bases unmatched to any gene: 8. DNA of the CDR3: TGTGCCAGCAGCTCCCTATCCGGGGGGGGCTACAATGAGCAGTTCTTC. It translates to CASSSLSGGGYNEQFF.

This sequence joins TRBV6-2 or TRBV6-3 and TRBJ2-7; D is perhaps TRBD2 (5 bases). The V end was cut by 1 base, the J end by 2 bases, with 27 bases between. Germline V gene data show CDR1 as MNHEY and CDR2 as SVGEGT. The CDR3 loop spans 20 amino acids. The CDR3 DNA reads TGTGCCAGCAGTTACTTAAACCTTCCTTGGGGTTCCGGGGAGCCCTACGAGCAGTACTTC. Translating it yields CASSYLNLPWGSGEPYEQYF.

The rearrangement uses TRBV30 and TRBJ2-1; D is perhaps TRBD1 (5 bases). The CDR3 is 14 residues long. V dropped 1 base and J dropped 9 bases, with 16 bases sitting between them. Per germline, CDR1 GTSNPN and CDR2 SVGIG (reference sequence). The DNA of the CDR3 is TGTGCCTGGAGTGAGGGGATCAGAAGTAGTGAGCAGTTCTTC. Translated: CAWSEGIRSSEQFF.

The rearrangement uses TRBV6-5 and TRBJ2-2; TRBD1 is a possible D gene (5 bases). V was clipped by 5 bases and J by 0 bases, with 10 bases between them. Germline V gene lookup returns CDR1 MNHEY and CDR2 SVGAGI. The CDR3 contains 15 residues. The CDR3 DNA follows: TGTGCCAGCAGTCAACAGGCAACGAACACCGGGGAGCTGTTTTTT. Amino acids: CASSQQATNTGELFF.